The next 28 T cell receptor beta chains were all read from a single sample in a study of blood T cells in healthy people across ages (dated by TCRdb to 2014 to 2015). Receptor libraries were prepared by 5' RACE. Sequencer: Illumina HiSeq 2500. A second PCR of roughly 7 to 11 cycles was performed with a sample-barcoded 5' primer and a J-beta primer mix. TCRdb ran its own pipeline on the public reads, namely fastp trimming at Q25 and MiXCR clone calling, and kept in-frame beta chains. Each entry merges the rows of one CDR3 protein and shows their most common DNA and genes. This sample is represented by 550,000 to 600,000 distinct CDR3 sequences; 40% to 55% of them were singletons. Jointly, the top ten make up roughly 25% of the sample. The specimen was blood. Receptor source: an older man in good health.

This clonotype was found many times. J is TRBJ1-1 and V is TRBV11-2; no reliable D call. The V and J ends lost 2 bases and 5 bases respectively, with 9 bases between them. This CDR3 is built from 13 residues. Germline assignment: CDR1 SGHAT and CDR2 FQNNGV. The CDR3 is CASSLSGDTEAFF. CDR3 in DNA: TGTGCCAGCAGCTTATCTGGAGATACTGAAGCTTTCTTT.

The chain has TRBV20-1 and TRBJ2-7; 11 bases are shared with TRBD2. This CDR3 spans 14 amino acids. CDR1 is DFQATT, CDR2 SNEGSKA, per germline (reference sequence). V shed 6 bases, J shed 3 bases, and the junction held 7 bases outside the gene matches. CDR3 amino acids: CSAPTSGTNYEQYF. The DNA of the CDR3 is TGCAGTGCCCCGACTAGCGGGACTAACTACGAGCAGTACTTC.

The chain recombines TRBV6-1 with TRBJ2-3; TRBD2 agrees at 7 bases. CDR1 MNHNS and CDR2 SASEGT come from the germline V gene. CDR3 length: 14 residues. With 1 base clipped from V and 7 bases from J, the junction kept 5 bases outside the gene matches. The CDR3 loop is CASSEVGRGNTQYF. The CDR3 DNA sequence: TGTGCCAGCAGTGAAGTAGGGAGGGGCAATACGCAGTATTTT.

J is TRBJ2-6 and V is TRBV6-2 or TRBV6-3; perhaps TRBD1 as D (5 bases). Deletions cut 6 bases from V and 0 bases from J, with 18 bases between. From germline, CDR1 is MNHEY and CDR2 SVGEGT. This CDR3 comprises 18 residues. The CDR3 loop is CASRMTAQTFSGANVLTF. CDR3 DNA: TGTGCCAGCAGAATGACAGCCCAAACTTTCTCTGGGGCCAACGTCCTGACTTTC.

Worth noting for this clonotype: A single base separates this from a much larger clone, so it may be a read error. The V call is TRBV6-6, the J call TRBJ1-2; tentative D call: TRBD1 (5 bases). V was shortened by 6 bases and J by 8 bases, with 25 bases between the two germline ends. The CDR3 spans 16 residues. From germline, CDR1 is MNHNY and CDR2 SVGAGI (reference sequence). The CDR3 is CASSITVGGEARGYTF. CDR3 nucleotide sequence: TGTGCCAGCAGCATAACCGTGGGAGGGGAAGCGAGGGGCTACACCTTC.

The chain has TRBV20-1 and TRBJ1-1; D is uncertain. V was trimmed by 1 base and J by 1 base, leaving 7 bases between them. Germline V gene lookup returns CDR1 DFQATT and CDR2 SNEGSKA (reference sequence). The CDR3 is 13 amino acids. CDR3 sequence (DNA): TGCAGTGCTAGAGGGACGGGGAACACTGAAGCTTTCTTT. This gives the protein CSARGTGNTEAFF.

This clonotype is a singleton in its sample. This chain's CDR3 is CASSFRGGPLSTDTQYF. CDR3 DNA sequence: TGTGCCAGCAGCTTTAGAGGGGGCCCCCTAAGCACAGATACGCAGTATTTT. The rearrangement joins TRBV7-9 to TRBJ2-3; 7 nucleotides align to TRBD1. The CDR3 runs 17 residues. J gave up 0 bases and V 3 bases, and 9 bases lay outside the gene matches. In germline, CDR1 is SEHNR, CDR2 FQNEAQ (reference sequence).

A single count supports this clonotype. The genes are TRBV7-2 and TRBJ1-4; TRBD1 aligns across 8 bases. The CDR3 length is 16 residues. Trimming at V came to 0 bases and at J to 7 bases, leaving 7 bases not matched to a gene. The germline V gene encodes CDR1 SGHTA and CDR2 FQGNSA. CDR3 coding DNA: TGTGCCAGCAGCTTAGCGCCTTCAGGGGGCGGTGAAAAACTGTTTTTT. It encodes CASSLAPSGGGEKLFF.

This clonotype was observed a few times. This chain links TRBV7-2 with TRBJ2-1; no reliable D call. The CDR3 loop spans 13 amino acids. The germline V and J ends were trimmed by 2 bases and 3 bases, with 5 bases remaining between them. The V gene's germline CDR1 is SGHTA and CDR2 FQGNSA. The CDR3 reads CASSLINYNEQFF. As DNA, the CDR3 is TGTGCCAGCAGCTTAATTAACTACAATGAGCAGTTCTTC.

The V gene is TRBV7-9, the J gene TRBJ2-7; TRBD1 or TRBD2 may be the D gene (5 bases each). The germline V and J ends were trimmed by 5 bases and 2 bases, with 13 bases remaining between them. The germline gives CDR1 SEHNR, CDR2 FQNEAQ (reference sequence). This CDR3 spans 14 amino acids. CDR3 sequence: CASSPQSGPYEQYF. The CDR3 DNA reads TGTGCCAGCAGCCCCCAATCGGGGCCCTACGAGCAGTACTTC.

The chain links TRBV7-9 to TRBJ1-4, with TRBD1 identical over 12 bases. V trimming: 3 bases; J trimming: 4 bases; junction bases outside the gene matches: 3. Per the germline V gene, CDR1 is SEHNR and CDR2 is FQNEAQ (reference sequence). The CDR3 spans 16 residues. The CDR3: CASSLGQGAGNEKLFF. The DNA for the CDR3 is TGTGCCAGCAGCTTGGGACAGGGGGCCGGTAATGAAAAACTGTTTTTT.

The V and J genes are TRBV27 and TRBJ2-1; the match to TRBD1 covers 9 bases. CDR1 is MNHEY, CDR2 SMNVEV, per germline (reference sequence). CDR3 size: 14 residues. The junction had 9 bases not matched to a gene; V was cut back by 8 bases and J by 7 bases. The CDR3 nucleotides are TGTGCCAGCCACCGGGACAGGGTATCGAATGAGCAGTTCTTC. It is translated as CASHRDRVSNEQFF.

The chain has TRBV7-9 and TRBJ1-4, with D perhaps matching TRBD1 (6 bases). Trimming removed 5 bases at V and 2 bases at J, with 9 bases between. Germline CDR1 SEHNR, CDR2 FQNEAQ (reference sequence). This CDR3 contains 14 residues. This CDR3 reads CASSPQGTNEKLFF. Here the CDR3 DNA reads TGTGCCAGCAGCCCACAGGGTACTAATGAAAAACTGTTTTTT. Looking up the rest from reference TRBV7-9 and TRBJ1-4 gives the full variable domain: DTGVSQNPRHKITKRGQNVTFRCDPISEHNRLYWYRQTLGQGPEFLTYFQNEAQLEKSRLLSDRFSAERPKGSFSTLEIQRTEQGDSAMYLCASSPQGTNEKLFFGSGTQLSVL.

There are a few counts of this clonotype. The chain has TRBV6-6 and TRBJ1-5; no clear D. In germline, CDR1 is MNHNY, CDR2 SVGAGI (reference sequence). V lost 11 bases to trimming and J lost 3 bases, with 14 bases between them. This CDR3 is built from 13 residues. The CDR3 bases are TGTGCCGGACGGACGGAGTCCAATCAGCCCCAGCATTTT. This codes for CAGRTESNQPQHF.

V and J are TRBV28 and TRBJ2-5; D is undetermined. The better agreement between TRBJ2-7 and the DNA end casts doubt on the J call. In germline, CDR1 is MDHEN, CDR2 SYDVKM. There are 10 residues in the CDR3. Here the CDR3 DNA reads TGTGCCAGCAGTCAAGTCGAGCAGTACTTC. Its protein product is CASSQVEQYF.

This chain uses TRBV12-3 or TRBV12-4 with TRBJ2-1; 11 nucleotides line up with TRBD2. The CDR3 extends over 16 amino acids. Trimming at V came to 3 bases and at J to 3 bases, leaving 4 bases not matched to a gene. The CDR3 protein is CASSFLGLADYNEQFF. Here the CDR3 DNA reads TGTGCCAGCAGTTTCTTGGGACTAGCGGACTACAATGAGCAGTTCTTC.

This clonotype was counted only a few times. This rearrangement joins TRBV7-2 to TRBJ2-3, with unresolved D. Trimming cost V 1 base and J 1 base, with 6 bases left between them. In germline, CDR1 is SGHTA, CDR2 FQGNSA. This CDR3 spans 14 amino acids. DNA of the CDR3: TGTGCCAGCAGCTTAGTTGTACGCACAGATACGCAGTATTTT. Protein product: CASSLVVRTDTQYF.

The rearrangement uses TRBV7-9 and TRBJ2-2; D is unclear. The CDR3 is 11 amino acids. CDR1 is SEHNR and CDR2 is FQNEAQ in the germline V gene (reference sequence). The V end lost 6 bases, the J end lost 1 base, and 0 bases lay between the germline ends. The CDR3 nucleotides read TGTGCCAGCAGGAACACCGGGGAGCTGTTTTTT. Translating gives CASRNTGELFF.

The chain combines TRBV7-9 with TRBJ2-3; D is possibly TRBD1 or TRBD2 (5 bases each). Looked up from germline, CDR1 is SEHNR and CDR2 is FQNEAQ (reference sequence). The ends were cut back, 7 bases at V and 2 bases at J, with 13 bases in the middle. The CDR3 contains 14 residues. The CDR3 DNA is TGTGCCAGCACCTCCCTCGGGGCCACAGATACGCAGTATTTT. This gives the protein CASTSLGATDTQYF.

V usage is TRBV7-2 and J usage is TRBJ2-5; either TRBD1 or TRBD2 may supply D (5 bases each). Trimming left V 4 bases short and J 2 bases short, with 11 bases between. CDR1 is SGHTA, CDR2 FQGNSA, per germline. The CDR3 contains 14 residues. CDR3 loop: CASSWKRGQETQYF. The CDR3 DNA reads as TGTGCCAGCAGCTGGAAGAGGGGACAAGAGACCCAGTACTTC.

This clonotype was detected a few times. As DNA, the CDR3 is TGTGCCAGCTTAGACAGCTCCTACAATGAGCAGTTCTTC. It specifies CASLDSSYNEQFF. The V and J genes are TRBV6-2 or TRBV6-3 and TRBJ2-1; D is possibly TRBD1 (5 bases). Trimming cost V 8 bases and J 0 bases, with 8 bases left between them. Germline lookup yields CDR1 MNHEY and CDR2 SVGEGT. There are 13 residues in the CDR3.

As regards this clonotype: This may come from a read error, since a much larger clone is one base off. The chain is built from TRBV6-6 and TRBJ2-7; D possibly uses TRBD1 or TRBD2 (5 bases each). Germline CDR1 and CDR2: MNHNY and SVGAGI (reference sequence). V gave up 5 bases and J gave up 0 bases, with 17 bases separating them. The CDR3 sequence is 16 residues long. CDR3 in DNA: TGTGCCAGCAGTCACTTTACCGGGACGGTCTCCTACGAGCAGTACTTC. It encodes CASSHFTGTVSYEQYF.

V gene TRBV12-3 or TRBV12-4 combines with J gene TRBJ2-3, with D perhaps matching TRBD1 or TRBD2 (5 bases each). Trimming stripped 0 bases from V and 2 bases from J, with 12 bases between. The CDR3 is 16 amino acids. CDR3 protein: CASSLAPGGPTDTQYF. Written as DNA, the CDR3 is TGTGCCAGCAGTTTAGCGCCTGGGGGTCCCACAGATACGCAGTATTTT.

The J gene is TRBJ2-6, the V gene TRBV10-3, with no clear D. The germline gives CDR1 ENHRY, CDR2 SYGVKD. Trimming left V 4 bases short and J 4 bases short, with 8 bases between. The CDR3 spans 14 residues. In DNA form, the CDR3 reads TGTGCCATCAGTGCCGGGTCCGGGGCCAACGTCCTGACTTTC. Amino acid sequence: CAISAGSGANVLTF.

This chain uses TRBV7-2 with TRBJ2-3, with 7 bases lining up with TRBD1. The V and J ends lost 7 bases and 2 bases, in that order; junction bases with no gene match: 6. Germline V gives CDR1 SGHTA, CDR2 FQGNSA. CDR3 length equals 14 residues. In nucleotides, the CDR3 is TGTGCCAGCACCCCGGGACAGACCACAGATACGCAGTATTTT. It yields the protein CASTPGQTTDTQYF.

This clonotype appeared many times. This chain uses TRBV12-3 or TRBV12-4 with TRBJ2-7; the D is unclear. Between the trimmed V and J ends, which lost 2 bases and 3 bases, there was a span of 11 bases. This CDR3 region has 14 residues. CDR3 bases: TGTGCCAGCAGTTTATCTCCGCAAGTCTACGAGCAGTACTTC. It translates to CASSLSPQVYEQYF.

The chain's CDR3 is CSVRGDSPIYGYTF. The DNA for the CDR3 is TGCAGCGTTCGGGGAGACTCACCTATCTATGGCTACACCTTC. This chain joins TRBV29-1 and TRBJ1-2; D unresolved. The CDR3 has 14 amino acids. CDR1 is SQVTM, CDR2 ANQGSEA, per germline. V lost 5 bases and J 4 bases, leaving 17 bases between the germline ends.

In DNA, the CDR3 is TGTGCCAGCAGCGCATTACTAGGAGGGAAGACCCAGTACTTC. The encoded protein is CASSALLGGKTQYF. V and J are TRBV3-1 and TRBJ2-5, with TRBD2 as a possible D gene (6 bases). The CDR3 contains 14 residues. The V gene lost 5 bases and the J gene lost 6 bases, with 16 bases spanning the gap. Germline CDR1 reads LGHDT; CDR2 reads YNNKEL (reference sequence).